These 8 T cell receptor beta chains came from one sample sequenced in a study of blood T cells in healthy people across ages. Combining a sample-barcoded 5' primer with a J-beta primer mix, a second PCR ran for about 6 to 12 cycles. Each CDR3 protein gets one entry after TCRdb re-called the 5' RACE reads with MiXCR. The data show 730,000 or so distinct CDR3 sequences, around two fifths seen once. The sample taken for sequencing was blood. These receptors were obtained from a man older than 75 in good health.

The rearrangement links TRBV25-1 to TRBJ2-3, with a tentative D call TRBD2 (6 bases). V lost 4 bases and J 2 bases, leaving 10 bases between the germline ends. In germline, CDR1 is MGHDK, CDR2 SYGVNS. The CDR3 totals 14 residues. The CDR3: CASSGRGPTDTQYF. The CDR3, as DNA: TGTGCCAGCAGTGGGCGGGGACCCACAGATACGCAGTATTTT.

The chain combines TRBV20-1 with TRBJ2-5; TRBD2 aligns across 11 bases. Germline CDR1 and CDR2: DFQATT and SNEGSKA (reference sequence). This CDR3 contains 17 residues. As DNA, the CDR3 is TGCAGAGCAGAGCCCTCGACTAGCGGGATAAGCCAAGAGACCCAGTACTTC. It codes for CRAEPSTSGISQETQYF.

The table lists this clonotype with a few counts. The chain employs TRBV15 and TRBJ2-1; TRBD2 aligns across 12 bases. V dropped 0 bases and J dropped 0; count of bases not matched to a gene: 9. CDR3 length: 20 residues. Germline-derived CDR1 and CDR2 are LNHNV and YYDKDF (reference sequence). For the CDR3, the DNA is TGTGCCACCAGCAGAGATCGTCGACTAGCGGGAGAGAGCTCCTACAATGAGCAGTTCTTC. Protein sequence: CATSRDRRLAGESSYNEQFF.

The V and J genes are TRBV29-1 and TRBJ2-4, with D perhaps matching TRBD1 (5 bases). Germline CDR1 and CDR2: SQVTM and ANQGSEA. The CDR3 is 15 residues long. The V gene lost 4 bases and the J gene lost 1 base, with 14 bases spanning the gap. CDR3 in DNA: TGCAGCGTTGCCAGGGTAGTGGGGGCCAAAAACATTCAGTACTTC. The encoded protein is CSVARVVGAKNIQYF.

This clonotype was observed a few times. The chain links TRBV5-1 to TRBJ2-1; 16 nucleotides match TRBD2. Germline assignment: CDR1 SGHRS and CDR2 YFSETQ. Losses at the gene ends were 4 bases for V and 8 bases for J; bases not matched to a gene: 9. The CDR3 length is 17 residues. The CDR3 coding sequence is TGCGCCAGCAGCCTGGGACTAGCGGGAGGGCCATCGGATGAGCAGTTCTTC. It is translated as CASSLGLAGGPSDEQFF.

The table lists this clonotype with a few counts. The V call is TRBV7-2, the J call TRBJ2-3, with unresolved D. The V end was cut by 1 base, the J end by 4 bases, with 6 bases between. This CDR3 region has 13 residues. Germline values: CDR1 SGHTA, CDR2 FQGNSA. The CDR3 sequence is CASSLVSSDTQYF. CDR3 in DNA: TGTGCCAGCAGCTTAGTCTCGTCAGATACGCAGTATTTT.

The rearrangement uses TRBV12-3 or TRBV12-4 and TRBJ2-1; 7 bases agree with TRBD1. This CDR3 has 16 amino acids. V dropped 1 base and J dropped 7; count of bases not matched to a gene: 10. The CDR3 loop reads CASSLVWPGGGNEQFF. DNA for the CDR3: TGTGCCAGCAGTTTAGTTTGGCCAGGGGGTGGGAATGAGCAGTTCTTC.

This clonotype was observed at least ten times. V is TRBV5-1 and J is TRBJ2-1, with 9 bases matching TRBD2. The V and J ends lost 2 bases and 0 bases, in that order; junction bases with no gene match: 0. Looked up from germline, CDR1 is SGHRS and CDR2 is YFSETQ. CDR3 length: 15 amino acids. The CDR3 DNA reads TGCGCCAGCAGCTTTAGCGGGAGCTCCTACAATGAGCAGTTCTTC. Translated: CASSFSGSSYNEQFF.